Presented here are 16 T cell receptor beta chains from one specimen sequenced in a study of neurological immune-mediated disorders. TCRdb recomputed calls from the 5' RACE reads with MiXCR, one row per CDR3 protein. The table shows under 75,000 distinct CDR3 sequences, with roughly 5% occurring only once. Sequencing input: PBMCs. All receptors derive from a human donor with multiple sclerosis. The donor label of this sample is uncertain.

The sample holds many counts of this clonotype. This chain links TRBV5-1 with TRBJ1-2; maybe TRBD1 (5 bases). Trimming shortened V by 0 bases and J by 6 bases, and 15 bases separated the two germline ends. Germline V lookup: CDR1 SGHRS, CDR2 YFSETQ. The CDR3 spans 15 residues. CDR3 sequence (DNA): TGCGCCAGCAGCTTGGCCGGGGCAACGACGGATGGCTACACCTTC. This sequence encodes CASSLAGATTDGYTF. Combining the CDR3 with reference TRBV5-1 and TRBJ1-2 gives the whole variable domain KAGVTQTPRYLIKTRGQQVTLSCSPISGHRSVSWYQQTPGQGLQFLFEYFSETQRNKGNFPGRFSGRQFSNSRSEMNVSTLELGDSALYLCASSLAGATTDGYTFGSGTRLTVV.

The V call is TRBV12-5, the J call TRBJ1-1; no clear D gene. This CDR3 spans 12 amino acids. Germline-derived CDR1 and CDR2 are LGHNT and FRNRAP. The V and J ends lost 5 bases and 8 bases respectively, with 12 bases between them. The CDR3 bases are TGTGCTAGTGGTACCGCATACGAGGAAGCTTTCTTT. Translating it yields CASGTAYEEAFF. Together with reference TRBV12-5 and TRBJ1-1, the CDR3 gives the full variable domain: DARVTQTPRHKVTEMGQEVTMRCQPILGHNTVFWYRQTMMQGLELLAYFRNRAPLDDSGMPKDRFSAEMPDATLATLKIQPSEPRDSAVYFCASGTAYEEAFFGQGTRLTVV.

In this sample, this clonotype turned up a few times. The chain has TRBV7-3 and TRBJ2-1; TRBD2 might be the D (5 bases). This CDR3 contains 16 residues. The V gene's germline CDR1 is SGHTA and CDR2 FQGTGA. Trimming cost V 2 bases and J 1 base, with 12 bases left between them. The CDR3 here is CASSLVGGGSYNEQFF. The CDR3 nucleotides read TGTGCCAGCAGCTTAGTAGGCGGCGGGTCCTACAATGAGCAGTTCTTC.

This clonotype was detected ten times or more. J is TRBJ1-2 and V is TRBV15; a weak D match, TRBD1 (6 bases). Germline lookup yields CDR1 LNHNV and CDR2 YYDKDF (reference sequence). CDR3 length equals 13 residues. Trimming took off 3 bases at V and 2 bases at J, with 7 bases between the two ends. CDR3 DNA: TGTGCCACCAGCAGGGACAGAAACTATGGCTACACCTTC. Encoded protein: CATSRDRNYGYTF.

This clonotype was recorded at least ten times. This sequence joins TRBV27 and TRBJ2-3; 8 nucleotides line up with TRBD2. The J segment lost 3 bases and the V segment lost 2 bases, leaving 7 bases of the junction unmatched. Germline V gene lookup returns CDR1 MNHEY and CDR2 SMNVEV (reference sequence). CDR3 size: 16 residues. The CDR3 protein is CASSLRTSPPTDTQYF. Here the CDR3 DNA reads TGTGCCAGCAGTTTAAGGACTAGCCCCCCTACAGATACGCAGTATTTT.

This clonotype was seen repeatedly, ten times or more. The gene calls are TRBV20-1 and TRBJ2-3, with D unclear. Germline V gene data show CDR1 as DFQATT and CDR2 as SNEGSKA (reference sequence). This CDR3 is 16 amino acids long. Between the trimmed V and J ends, which lost 2 bases and 3 bases, there was a span of 18 bases. CDR3 sequence reads: CSARRASPELTDTQYF. CDR3 bases: TGCAGTGCTAGACGGGCCTCCCCAGAGTTAACAGATACGCAGTATTTT.

This clonotype was seen repeatedly, ten times or more. The rearrangement links TRBV7-8 to TRBJ1-2, with a weak D call TRBD1 (6 bases). The CDR3 runs 15 residues. The germline V gene encodes CDR1 SGHVS and CDR2 FQNEAQ. V lost 10 bases and J 4 bases, leaving 22 bases between the germline ends. CDR3 region: CATRELRGGVYGYTF. As DNA, the CDR3 is TGTGCCACTCGCGAATTAAGGGGGGGCGTCTATGGCTACACCTTC.

This clonotype was counted many times. This chain connects TRBV20-1 to TRBJ1-6, with D possibly being TRBD1 (5 bases). The germline V and J ends were trimmed by 0 bases and 9 bases, with 21 bases remaining between them. Germline CDR1 reads DFQATT; CDR2 reads SNEGSKA (reference sequence). This CDR3 region has 17 residues. The CDR3 loop is CSARDPVQRGLGSPLHF. The CDR3 bases are TGCAGTGCTAGAGATCCAGTCCAAAGGGGCTTAGGTTCACCCCTCCACTTT.

The chain recombines TRBV5-1 with TRBJ2-7; TRBD1 matches 7 bases. The CDR3 contains 15 residues. The germline gives CDR1 SGHRS, CDR2 YFSETQ. Germline trimming cut 0 bases from V and 1 base from J; bases unmatched to any gene: 4. This chain's CDR3 is CASSLVSGGSYEQYF. Here the CDR3 DNA reads TGCGCCAGCAGCTTGGTGTCAGGGGGATCCTACGAGCAGTACTTC.

The genes are TRBV5-1 and TRBJ1-6, with 12 bases matching TRBD1. The CDR3 length is 17 residues. In germline, CDR1 is SGHRS, CDR2 YFSETQ. The ends lost 7 bases at V and 3 bases at J; junction bases unmatched: 8. The CDR3 region is CASGRGTGGDYNSPLHF. CDR3 bases: TGCGCCAGCGGACGAGGGACAGGGGGCGACTATAATTCACCCCTCCACTTT.

The table lists this clonotype with many counts. The V and J genes are TRBV20-1 and TRBJ2-3; 14 nucleotides agree with TRBD2. This CDR3 contains 19 residues. Per germline, CDR1 DFQATT and CDR2 SNEGSKA (reference sequence). Trimming cost V 5 bases and J 4 bases; bases outside gene matches: 17. The CDR3 region is CSAENDRRTSGGRSDTQYF. CDR3 coding DNA: TGCAGTGCTGAAAACGACAGGAGGACTAGCGGGGGGAGGTCAGATACGCAGTATTTT.

Ten or more counts support this clonotype. This chain links TRBV5-1 with TRBJ1-6, with TRBD1 matching over 12 bases. Losses at the gene ends were 4 bases for V and 3 bases for J; bases not matched to a gene: 5. CDR3 length: 17 amino acids. The V gene's germline CDR1 is SGHRS and CDR2 YFSETQ. The CDR3 protein is CASSRGTGGDYNSPLHF. The CDR3 DNA follows: TGCGCCAGCAGCAGAGGGACAGGGGGCGACTATAATTCACCCCTCCACTTT.

This clonotype was detected many times. V gene TRBV20-1 combines with J gene TRBJ1-2; possibly TRBD1 for D (5 bases). V was trimmed by 3 bases and J by 6 bases, leaving 14 bases between them. From germline, CDR1 is DFQATT and CDR2 SNEGSKA (reference sequence). The CDR3 spans 13 residues. The CDR3 DNA reads as TGCAGTGCTAGCTGGGGCCCAAGGGATGGCTACACCTTC. Protein sequence: CSASWGPRDGYTF.

The sample holds a few counts of this clonotype. V gene TRBV7-6 combines with J gene TRBJ2-7, with no clear D. V was clipped by 6 bases and J by 1 base, with 10 bases between them. The germline CDR1 and CDR2 sequences are SGHVS and FNYEAQ. This CDR3 is 13 amino acids long. The CDR3 region has the DNA TGTGCCAGCAGTCCTACAGTGTCCTACGAGCAGTACTTC. Translated: CASSPTVSYEQYF.

This clonotype was seen at least ten times. The rearrangement links TRBV10-3 to TRBJ2-2; D unclear. Per germline, CDR1 ENHRY and CDR2 SYGVKD. The CDR3 runs 14 residues. V was clipped by 3 bases and J by 3 bases, with 8 bases between them. CDR3 loop: CAISDPGYTGELFF. The CDR3 nucleotides read TGTGCCATCAGTGACCCGGGTTACACCGGGGAGCTGTTTTTT.

Ten or more counts support this clonotype. The chain combines TRBV4-1 with TRBJ2-2; D gene uncertain. CDR3 length equals 17 residues. Germline CDR1 reads MGHRA; CDR2 reads YSYEKL. The V end was cut by 0 bases, the J end by 0 bases, with 11 bases between. The CDR3, as DNA: TGCGCCAGCAGCCAAGATCGATGGGATTCGAACACCGGGGAGCTGTTTTTT. Translating it yields CASSQDRWDSNTGELFF.